The next 28 T cell receptor beta chains were all read from a single sample in a study of shared clonotypes between healthy human individuals. Some clones are missing from TCRdb's copy, which holds only in-frame ones; the method was immunoSEQ multiplex PCR. The data show around 500,000 clones, around three quarters seen once. Sequencing was done on a sample of PBMCs. Receptor source: a woman in her forties in good health. Some clones in this sample may be carry-over from other donors' samples.

Of note for this clone: A far bigger clonotype differs at one base, so this is likely a read error. This specimen includes other DNA sequences encoding the same CDR3. The chain recombines TRBV28 with TRBJ1-1, with a weak D call TRBD1 (5 bases). This CDR3 contains 13 residues. CDR1 MDHEN and CDR2 SYDVKM come from the germline V gene. CDR3 sequence reads: CASVGEERGEAFF. The CDR3 bases are TGTGCTAGCGTCGGTGAGGAAAGGGGTGAAGCTTTCTTT.

The V and J genes are TRBV7-3 and TRBJ2-5, with 15 bases aligning to TRBD2. This CDR3 has 18 amino acids. Looked up from germline, CDR1 is SGHTA and CDR2 is FQGTGA. Unmatched junction bases numbered 12, after V lost 5 bases and J lost 5 bases. In nucleotides, the CDR3 is TGTGCCAGCAGCCCGTGGACTAGCGGGAGGGCCTCCCCGGAGACCCAGTACTTC. This codes for CASSPWTSGRASPETQYF. The entire variable domain, with the rest obtained from reference TRBV7-3 and TRBJ2-5, is as follows: GAGVSQTPSNKVTEKGKYVELRCDPISGHTALYWYRQSLGQGPEFLIYFQGTGAADDSGLPNDRFFAVRPEGSVSTLKIQRTERGDSAVYLCASSPWTSGRASPETQYFGPGTRLLVL.

CDR3 region: CASSPGLAGADTQYF. CDR3 in DNA: TGTGCCAGCTCACCGGGACTAGCGGGAGCAGATACGCAGTATTTT. This chain uses TRBV18 with TRBJ2-3; 14 bases match TRBD2. V gave up 3 bases and J gave up 4 bases; unmatched junction bases: 0. The germline gives CDR1 KGHSH, CDR2 LQKENI. This CDR3 spans 15 amino acids.

The V call is TRBV18, the J call TRBJ2-5; 14 nucleotides line up with TRBD2. The CDR3 is made up of 17 amino acids. Germline CDR1 is KGHSH and CDR2 is LQKENI. Germline trimming cut 4 bases from V and 5 bases from J; bases unmatched to any gene: 9. The CDR3, as DNA: TGTGCCAGCTCACGTACGACTAGCGGGAGGGCCCGGGAGACCCAGTACTTC. Translating gives CASSRTTSGRARETQYF.

This chain links TRBV12-5 with TRBJ2-5; no reliable D call. CDR1 and CDR2 from the germline V gene are LGHNT and FRNRAP. The germline V and J ends were trimmed by 7 bases and 4 bases, with 16 bases remaining between them. The CDR3 has 14 residues. The CDR3 sequence: CASAQPGPVETQYF. CDR3 coding DNA: TGTGCTAGTGCTCAACCCGGACCGGTAGAGACCCAGTACTTC.

This clone was seen a few times. The genes are TRBV7-2 and TRBJ1-5, with 8 nucleotides matching TRBD1. Unmatched junction bases numbered 4, after V lost 1 base and J lost 5 bases. The CDR3 has 15 amino acids. CDR1 and CDR2 (germline): SGHTA, FQGNSA. The CDR3 region is CASSLDGQGYQPQHF. CDR3 in DNA: TGTGCCAGCAGCTTAGACGGACAGGGTTATCAGCCCCAGCATTTT.

The gene calls are TRBV25-1 and TRBJ2-1; 9 bases agree with TRBD1. With V trimmed by 6 bases and J by 6 bases, 3 bases remained unmatched. This CDR3 region has 13 residues. Germline loops: CDR1 MGHDK, CDR2 SYGVNS. DNA for the CDR3: TGTGCCAGCAGGAGGACAGGGGTCAATGAGCAGTTCTTC. Translation: CASRRTGVNEQFF.

V usage is TRBV2 and J usage is TRBJ2-2, with D unresolved. The CDR3 runs 14 residues. Germline lookup yields CDR1 SNHLY and CDR2 FYNNEI. V lost 1 base, J lost 6 bases, and 9 bases lay in between. CDR3 amino acids: CASSEGLPAGELFF. As DNA, the CDR3 is TGTGCCAGCAGTGAAGGGCTACCGGCCGGGGAGCTGTTTTTT.

The CDR3 nucleotides are TGTGCCAGCAGTTTAAAGGGGTATGATTCCGACGAGCAGTACTTC. It codes for CASSLKGYDSDEQYF. V is TRBV27 and J is TRBJ2-7; a possible D gene is TRBD1 (5 bases). Deletions cut 2 bases from V and 5 bases from J, with 16 bases between. CDR3 length equals 15 residues. The V gene's germline CDR1 is MNHEY and CDR2 SMNVEV (reference sequence).

This chain joins TRBV2 and TRBJ1-1; 8 bases fit TRBD1. Germline CDR1 is SNHLY and CDR2 is FYNNEI. The CDR3 totals 14 residues. V lost 3 bases, J lost 3 bases, and 3 bases stayed unmatched. The CDR3 DNA sequence: TGTGCCAGCAGTGACTTACAGGGGGACACTGAAGCTTTCTTT. Translated, it gives CASSDLQGDTEAFF.

J is TRBJ1-5 and V is TRBV2, with D tentatively TRBD1 (5 bases). Germline CDR1 and CDR2: SNHLY and FYNNEI. This CDR3 has 14 amino acids. Trimming removed 8 bases from V and 0 bases from J, with 11 bases in between. The CDR3: CASVPDSSNQPQHF. In nucleotides, the CDR3 is TGTGCCAGCGTCCCCGACAGTAGCAATCAGCCCCAGCATTTT.

Here the CDR3 DNA reads TGTGCCAGCAGCGGGACAGGGAATCAGCCCCAGCATTTT. Translated, it gives CASSGTGNQPQHF. The chain couples TRBV6-1 to TRBJ1-5, with TRBD1 matching 9 bases. Unmatched junction bases numbered 1, after V lost 6 bases and J lost 4 bases. The length of the CDR3 is 13 residues. Germline V gene sequence: CDR1 MNHNS, CDR2 SASEGT.

The V and J genes are TRBV7-3 and TRBJ2-7; the D gene is possibly TRBD1 (5 bases). The CDR3 covers 14 residues. V was shortened by 5 bases and J by 6 bases, with 17 bases between the two germline ends. Germline CDR1 SGHTA, CDR2 FQGTGA. The CDR3 protein is CASSTSSGPGEQYF. CDR3 sequence (DNA): TGTGCCAGCAGCACCTCGTCAGGGCCGGGCGAGCAGTACTTC.

For the CDR3, the DNA is TGTGCCAGCAGCGTAGCGGGAGTTTCGAGCAATGAGCAGTTCTTC. Protein product: CASSVAGVSSNEQFF. The gene calls are TRBV9 and TRBJ2-1; tentatively, D is TRBD2 (6 bases). Deletions cut 0 bases from V and 6 bases from J, with 13 bases between. Germline CDR1 and CDR2: SGDLS and YYNGEE. The CDR3 runs 15 residues.

The chain uses TRBV4-1 and TRBJ1-2; 9 positions agree with TRBD1. V was pared by 3 bases and J by 4 bases, with 9 bases of the junction left unmatched. In germline, CDR1 is MGHRA, CDR2 YSYEKL. The CDR3 length is 16 residues. The CDR3: CASSHRTGDRGYGYTF. The CDR3 bases are TGCGCCAGCAGCCACCGGACAGGGGACAGAGGCTATGGCTACACCTTC.

The chain has TRBV9 and TRBJ1-4; D possibly corresponds to TRBD1 (5 bases). The CDR3 has 14 amino acids. Trimming took off 4 bases at V and 7 bases at J, with 14 bases between the two ends. Germline CDR1 and CDR2: SGDLS and YYNGEE. The CDR3 region has the DNA TGTGCCAGCAGCCCACGGGGAGGGACTGAAAAACTGTTTTTT. Its translation is CASSPRGGTEKLFF.

There are many counts of this clone. The V and J genes are TRBV5-1 and TRBJ2-1; 13 nucleotides align to TRBD2. The trim removed 4 bases at V and 10 bases at J, leaving 8 bases unmatched. The CDR3 consists of 15 residues. Germline CDR1 is SGHRS and CDR2 is YFSETQ. The CDR3 sequence is CASSPWTSGRGEQFF. CDR3 sequence (DNA): TGCGCCAGCAGCCCCTGGACTAGCGGGAGAGGAGAGCAGTTCTTC.

This clone was detected a few times. CDR3 amino acids: CASTRGEKLFF. CDR3 bases: TGTGCCAGCACGAGGGGTGAAAAACTGTTTTTT. The chain has TRBV28 and TRBJ1-4; a possible D gene is TRBD1 (5 bases). Germline V gene sequence: CDR1 MDHEN, CDR2 SYDVKM. CDR3 length equals 11 residues. V lost 7 bases to trimming and J lost 7 bases, with 7 bases between them.

The chain couples TRBV2 to TRBJ2-3; 7 positions match TRBD2. The CDR3 is 15 residues long. V trimming: 3 bases; J trimming: 6 bases; junction bases outside the gene matches: 9. From germline, CDR1 is SNHLY and CDR2 FYNNEI. The CDR3 DNA follows: TGTGCCAGCAGTGATTCCCACACGGGAGGCGATACGCAGTATTTT. The encoded protein is CASSDSHTGGDTQYF.

The CDR3 nucleotides read TGCGCCAGCAGCTTGGTAGGGTTTGGGAACACTGAAGCTTTCTTT. Translated, it gives CASSLVGFGNTEAFF. V usage is TRBV5-1 and J usage is TRBJ1-1; unclear D gene. V was pared by 0 bases and J by 1 base, with 10 bases between. The CDR3 is made up of 15 amino acids. Germline loops: CDR1 SGHRS, CDR2 YFSETQ.

V and J are TRBV28 and TRBJ1-4; TRBD1 is a possible D gene (5 bases). Germline V CDR1 and CDR2: MDHEN, SYDVKM. The V end lost 4 bases, the J end lost 3 bases, and 12 bases lay between the germline ends. The CDR3 is made up of 15 amino acids. Here the CDR3 reads CASSSSGMPNEKLFF. CDR3 DNA sequence: TGTGCCAGCAGTTCTTCAGGGATGCCTAATGAAAAACTGTTTTTT.

The chain carries TRBV5-1 and TRBJ2-2; 10 bases fit TRBD2. The CDR3 spans 16 residues. Germline CDR1 reads SGHRS; CDR2 reads YFSETQ. After removal of 4 bases from V and 7 bases from J, the junction contained 10 bases not matched to a gene. CDR3 region: CASSARLAGAVGELFF. DNA for the CDR3: TGCGCCAGCAGCGCGAGGCTAGCGGGAGCGGTCGGGGAGCTGTTTTTT.

The V gene is TRBV9, the J gene TRBJ1-2, with D perhaps matching TRBD1 (5 bases). CDR3 size: 18 residues. V gave up 4 bases and J gave up 5 bases, with 27 bases separating them. The germline V gene has CDR1 SGDLS and CDR2 YYNGEE. The CDR3 nucleotides read TGTGCCAGCAGCCACCACCTGATCGGGGCAGCGGAAGATTATGGCTACACCTTC. Translation: CASSHHLIGAAEDYGYTF.

The chain carries TRBV5-1 and TRBJ1-2; D unclear. The CDR3 runs 14 residues. The germline V gene encodes CDR1 SGHRS and CDR2 YFSETQ. V lost 0 bases and J lost 0, with 6 bases in between. The CDR3, as DNA: TGCGCCAGCAGCTTGGGCGGCACTAACTATGGCTACACCTTC. Protein sequence: CASSLGGTNYGYTF.

This clone was recorded many times. The chain uses TRBV27 and TRBJ2-7; D remains ambiguous. V was clipped by 8 bases and J by 2 bases, with 13 bases between them. CDR1 and CDR2 from the germline V gene are MNHEY and SMNVEV (reference sequence). The CDR3 totals 13 residues. CDR3 loop: CASGVGKTYEQYF. In DNA, the CDR3 is TGTGCCAGCGGGGTGGGGAAAACCTACGAGCAGTACTTC.

The chain combines TRBV15 with TRBJ2-1, with D possibly TRBD2 on 6 matching bases. CDR3 length: 14 residues. Germline V gene lookup returns CDR1 LNHNV and CDR2 YYDKDF (reference sequence). Trimming removed 5 bases from V and 2 bases from J, with 10 bases in between. This CDR3 is CATSYASAYNEQFF. The CDR3 nucleotides are TGTGCCACCAGCTACGCTAGCGCCTACAATGAGCAGTTCTTC.

The rearrangement joins TRBV5-1 to TRBJ2-5; 9 bases match TRBD1. J was trimmed by 5 bases and V by 2 bases; bases with no gene match: 7. This CDR3 contains 15 residues. CDR1 and CDR2 (germline): SGHRS, YFSETQ. CDR3 DNA sequence: TGCGCCAGCAGCTTTTCGGGACAGGGATGGGAGACCCAGTACTTC. Its translation: CASSFSGQGWETQYF.

This clone appeared once. The chain combines TRBV18 with TRBJ2-5; a possible D gene is TRBD1 (6 bases). With 3 bases removed from V and 4 bases from J, the gap between germline ends came to 15 bases. CDR1 and CDR2 from the germline V gene are KGHSH and LQKENI. The CDR3 is 15 residues long. CDR3 nucleotide sequence: TGTGCCAGCTCACCGATACAGGGTGGAGTAGAGACCCAGTACTTC. This translates into CASSPIQGGVETQYF.